The 19 T cell receptor beta chains reported below all come from one sample, sequenced in a study of blood T cell repertoires in COVID-19. Using immunoSEQ multiplex PCR, the repertoire was profiled, and TCRdb retains in-frame clones only, with some absent. The table includes under 200,000 clones, roughly 85% detected once. Material: peripheral blood. The receptors were sampled from a woman aged 25 to 39 with acute or convalescent COVID-19.

The CDR3 nucleotides are TGTGCCAGCAGCTGGGTACCGGGACAGAATCAGCCCCAGCATTTT. Protein: CASSWVPGQNQPQHF. This chain joins TRBV7-8 and TRBJ1-5; the match to TRBD1 covers 7 bases. Germline CDR1 and CDR2: SGHVS and FQNEAQ. This CDR3 has 15 residues. Losses at the gene ends were 4 bases for V and 4 bases for J; bases not matched to a gene: 7.

The chain employs TRBV5-1 and TRBJ1-4; no definite D call. Germline loops: CDR1 SGHRS, CDR2 YFSETQ. This CDR3 region has 15 residues. Deletions cut 0 bases from V and 8 bases from J, with 14 bases between. The CDR3 loop is CASSLEWGGREKLFF. In DNA, the CDR3 is TGCGCCAGCAGCTTGGAGTGGGGAGGAAGAGAAAAACTGTTTTTT.

This clone was seen more than once but under ten times. The rearrangement links TRBV14 to TRBJ2-5, with a tentative D call TRBD2 (6 bases). The V gene lost 4 bases and the J gene lost 0 bases, with 18 bases spanning the gap. CDR1 is SGHDN, CDR2 FVKESK, per germline. This CDR3 has 17 residues. In DNA form, the CDR3 reads TGTGCCAGCAGCCCTGGACTATCTAGGATGTACCAAGAGACCCAGTACTTC. Translated, it gives CASSPGLSRMYQETQYF.

The V and J genes are TRBV5-8 and TRBJ1-4; 10 bases fit TRBD1. The V segment lost 4 bases and the J segment 6 bases; nucleotides outside the gene matches: 9. From germline, CDR1 is SGHTS and CDR2 YDEGEE. CDR3 length: 16 amino acids. CDR3 loop: CASSQGDRGRDEKLFF. The CDR3 nucleotides are TGTGCCAGCAGCCAAGGGGACAGGGGAAGGGATGAAAAACTGTTTTTT.

This clone was observed a single time. This sequence joins TRBV5-1 and TRBJ2-6; D gene unclear. Germline-derived CDR1 and CDR2 are SGHRS and YFSETQ. V lost 0 bases and J 0 bases, leaving 10 bases between the germline ends. The CDR3 has 17 residues. The CDR3 loop is CASSLDVARSGANVLTF. CDR3 coding DNA: TGCGCCAGCAGCTTGGATGTAGCCCGCTCTGGGGCCAACGTCCTGACTTTC.

The V call is TRBV4-3, the J call TRBJ2-1, with 7 bases identical to TRBD2. Germline V gives CDR1 LGHNA, CDR2 YSLEER. The CDR3 has 16 amino acids. Trimming cost V 1 base and J 5 bases; bases outside gene matches: 8. The CDR3 loop is CASSQAASGRNNEQFF. The DNA of the CDR3 is TGCGCCAGCAGCCAAGCTGCTAGCGGCCGAAACAATGAGCAGTTCTTC.

The chain couples TRBV7-9 to TRBJ1-4; perhaps TRBD1 as D (6 bases). The CDR3 contains 15 residues. Trimming took off 1 base at V and 8 bases at J, with 14 bases between the two ends. The germline V gene has CDR1 SEHNR and CDR2 FQNEAQ (reference sequence). In DNA form, the CDR3 reads TGTGCCAGCAGCTTAGGCGGTCCGGGACACGAAAAACTGTTTTTT. Its translation: CASSLGGPGHEKLFF.

The V gene is TRBV4-2, the J gene TRBJ1-2; 7 positions match TRBD1. The CDR3 runs to 16 residues. The V segment lost 0 bases and the J segment 3 bases; nucleotides outside the gene matches: 7. CDR1 and CDR2 (germline): LGHNA, YNFKEQ. The chain's CDR3 is CASSQDLRGFDYGYTF. DNA for the CDR3: TGTGCCAGCAGCCAAGATCTCAGGGGGTTTGACTATGGCTACACCTTC.

V is TRBV19 and J is TRBJ2-1; maybe TRBD2 (6 bases). Looked up from germline, CDR1 is LNHDA and CDR2 is SQIVND (reference sequence). V was clipped by 6 bases and J by 4 bases, with 13 bases between them. The length of the CDR3 is 14 residues. The CDR3 protein is CASREGRNYNEQFF. CDR3 bases: TGTGCCAGTAGGGAGGGACGGAATTACAATGAGCAGTTCTTC.

J is TRBJ1-5 and V is TRBV6-6; 7 nucleotides line up with TRBD1. Germline CDR1 MNHNY, CDR2 SVGAGI (reference sequence). The junction had 11 bases not matched to a gene; V was cut back by 8 bases and J by 1 base. The CDR3 is made up of 16 amino acids. The CDR3 protein is CASSVYRGLSNQPQHF. CDR3 in DNA: TGTGCCAGCTCCGTTTACAGGGGTCTGAGCAATCAGCCCCAGCATTTT.

This clone was recorded only once. The rearrangement joins TRBV6-1 to TRBJ1-5; D not certain. Germline values: CDR1 MNHNS, CDR2 SASEGT. The V and J ends lost 1 base and 9 bases respectively, with 16 bases between them. The CDR3 length is 15 residues. This CDR3 reads CASSEVLAGIWPQHF. In DNA form, the CDR3 reads TGTGCCAGCAGTGAAGTCCTGGCGGGAATCTGGCCCCAGCATTTT.

The rearrangement joins TRBV19 to TRBJ1-2, with D perhaps matching TRBD1 (6 bases). Trimming shortened V by 6 bases and J by 6 bases, and 14 bases separated the two germline ends. The CDR3 has 13 amino acids. Germline V CDR1 and CDR2: LNHDA, SQIVND (reference sequence). The CDR3 bases are TGTGCCAGTAGCCTACAGGGATATGATGGCTACACCTTC. This sequence encodes CASSLQGYDGYTF.

This chain links TRBV27 with TRBJ2-3; 9 bases are a match to TRBD1. Germline V lookup: CDR1 MNHEY, CDR2 SMNVEV (reference sequence). There are 16 residues in the CDR3. V gave up 4 bases and J gave up 2 bases; unmatched junction bases: 7. The CDR3 DNA reads TGTGCCAGCAGTTCTAACAGGGGGCCTGTCACAGATACGCAGTATTTT. This sequence encodes CASSSNRGPVTDTQYF.

As for this clone: An end of the junction does not agree with germline; a read error may underlie this. This chain connects TRBV28 to TRBJ1-5; the match to TRBD1 covers 7 bases. From germline, CDR1 is MDHEN and CDR2 SYDVKM. The CDR3 consists of 15 residues. CDR3 region: CASRSRDSRNRPQHF. DNA for the CDR3: TGTGCCAGCAGATCCCGGGACAGCCGAAATCGGCCCCAGCATTTT. Drawing the rest from reference TRBV28 and TRBJ1-5, the complete variable domain is DVKVTQSSRYLVKRTGEKVFLECVQDMDHENMFWYRQDPGLGLRLIYFSYDVKMKEKGDIPEGYSVSREKKERFSLILESASTNQTSMYLCASRSRDSRNRPQHFGDGTRLSIL.

The gene calls are TRBV5-6 and TRBJ2-1; possibly TRBD2 for D (6 bases). V was cut by 0 bases and J by 3 bases, with 10 bases left in between. CDR3 length: 15 amino acids. CDR1 and CDR2 from the germline V gene are SGHDT and YYEEEE. The CDR3 DNA sequence: TGTGCCAGCAGCTTGGAGGCTAGCGTCTACAATGAGCAGTTCTTC. Encoded protein: CASSLEASVYNEQFF.

This clone has just a few counts. This chain connects TRBV20-1 to TRBJ1-5; D gene uncertain. Per the germline V gene, CDR1 is DFQATT and CDR2 is SNEGSKA (reference sequence). The CDR3 spans 11 residues. Trimming removed 3 bases at V and 10 bases at J, with 10 bases between. The CDR3 here is CSARSGVPQHF. Here the CDR3 DNA reads TGCAGTGCTAGGTCGGGTGTACCCCAGCATTTT.

The chain combines TRBV7-2 with TRBJ2-2; 10 nucleotides line up with TRBD1. This CDR3 is built from 15 residues. J lost 4 bases, V lost 5 bases, and 4 bases had no gene match. The germline V gene has CDR1 SGHTA and CDR2 FQGNSA. CDR3 DNA sequence: TGTGCCAGCAGCCAGTGGGACAGGGGCACCGGGGAGCTGTTTTTT. It yields the protein CASSQWDRGTGELFF.

CDR3 coding DNA: TGTGGCCACTTCAACAGCTCTGGGGCCAACGTCCTGACTTTC. This encodes CGHFNSSGANVLTF. The chain combines TRBV6-5 with TRBJ2-6, with no clear D. This CDR3 has 14 amino acids. CDR1 is MNHEY, CDR2 SVGAGI, per germline.

V usage is TRBV19 and J usage is TRBJ2-7, with D possibly TRBD2 on 5 matching bases. The germline V gene encodes CDR1 LNHDA and CDR2 SQIVND (reference sequence). V lost 2 bases to trimming and J lost 4 bases, with 12 bases between them. CDR3 length: 14 residues. The DNA of the CDR3 is TGTGCCAGTAGTATATCCGGGATTACGTACGAGCAGTACTTC. Protein product: CASSISGITYEQYF.